The rows below give T cell receptor beta chains drawn from one sample of a study of Graves' ophthalmopathy and Graves' hyperthyroidism. TCRdb re-called the multiplex PCR reads through MiXCR, storing one row per CDR3 protein. Of nearly 400,000 distinct CDR3 sequences listed, 15% to 20% are singletons. The sequenced sample was peripheral blood. The receptors were sampled from a woman aged 18-29 years with Graves' ophthalmopathy. Each CDR3 is given with its conserved first and last residue. Each record gives: V gene, J gene, D gene, clone size, CDR3 protein, CDR3 DNA. A D gene is named only where the DNA matches it firmly. Expanded clones are given a class, and other clones once, few, many or no size at all.

v_call: TRBV7-3; j_call: TRBJ2-2; d_call: .; clone_size: .; cdr3_aa: CASSTPGVSGELFF; cdr3_nt: TGTGCCAGCAGCACTCCAGGGGTGTCGGGGGAGCTGTTTTTT
v_call: TRBV28; j_call: TRBJ2-5; d_call: TRBD1; clone_size: many; cdr3_aa: CASHTANGDREETQYF; cdr3_nt: TGTGCCAGCCACACCGCCAACGGGGACAGGGAAGAGACCCAGTACTTC
v_call: TRBV29-1; j_call: TRBJ2-2; d_call: .; clone_size: many; cdr3_aa: CSAPSPETGELFF; cdr3_nt: TGCAGCGCCCCTTCCCCTGAGACCGGGGAGCTGTTTTTT
v_call: TRBV19; j_call: TRBJ2-7; d_call: .; clone_size: many; cdr3_aa: CASSITKYYEQYF; cdr3_nt: TGTGCCAGTAGTATAACAAAGTACTACGAGCAGTACTTC
v_call: TRBV2; j_call: TRBJ1-1; d_call: TRBD1; clone_size: .; cdr3_aa: CASSELGTGRRAFF; cdr3_nt: TGTGCCAGCAGTGAATTGGGGACAGGGAGGCGAGCTTTCTTT
v_call: TRBV6-5; j_call: TRBJ1-1; d_call: .; clone_size: .; cdr3_aa: CASSSVGVTEAFF; cdr3_nt: TGTGCCAGCAGTTCTGTGGGGGTGACTGAAGCTTTCTTT
v_call: TRBV6-1; j_call: TRBJ1-1; d_call: .; clone_size: many; cdr3_aa: CASSHSDVLIAFF; cdr3_nt: TGTGCCAGCAGCCATTCGGACGTCCTAATAGCTTTCTTT
v_call: TRBV27; j_call: TRBJ1-5; d_call: TRBD1; clone_size: many; cdr3_aa: CASSLNRGQVQPQHF; cdr3_nt: TGTGCCAGCAGTTTAAACAGGGGGCAGGTTCAGCCCCAGCATTTT
v_call: TRBV11-3; j_call: TRBJ2-7; d_call: TRBD2; clone_size: many; cdr3_aa: CASSSSTSGSSEQYF; cdr3_nt: TGTGCCAGCAGCTCGTCGACTAGCGGGAGTAGCGAGCAGTACTTC
v_call: TRBV12-3/TRBV12-4; j_call: TRBJ1-3; d_call: .; clone_size: many; cdr3_aa: CASSPQGNTIYF; cdr3_nt: TGTGCCAGCAGTCCACAGGGAAACACCATATATTTT
v_call: TRBV7-9; j_call: TRBJ2-7; d_call: TRBD1; clone_size: many; cdr3_aa: CASSVGQGTFYEQYF; cdr3_nt: TGTGCCAGCAGCGTGGGACAGGGAACGTTCTACGAGCAGTACTTC
v_call: TRBV27; j_call: TRBJ2-7; d_call: .; clone_size: .; cdr3_aa: CASSSRVEGEQYF; cdr3_nt: TGTGCCAGCAGTTCGAGGGTAGAAGGCGAGCAGTACTTC
v_call: TRBV6-5; j_call: TRBJ1-1; d_call: .; clone_size: many; cdr3_aa: CASSYFPQWRNTEAFF; cdr3_nt: TGTGCCAGCAGTTACTTCCCACAGTGGAGGAACACTGAAGCTTTCTTT
v_call: TRBV7-2; j_call: TRBJ1-3; d_call: .; clone_size: .; cdr3_aa: CASSPQGRLGNTIYF; cdr3_nt: TGTGCCAGCAGCCCCCAGGGCCGCCTTGGAAACACCATATATTTT
v_call: TRBV25-1; j_call: TRBJ2-5; d_call: .; clone_size: many; cdr3_aa: CASSDRFSSSRRGEETQYF; cdr3_nt: TGTGCCAGCAGTGATAGGTTTAGTTCAAGCAGGCGAGGGGAAGAGACCCAGTACTTC
v_call: TRBV19; j_call: TRBJ2-6; d_call: .; clone_size: many; cdr3_aa: CASSPVSGANVLTF; cdr3_nt: TGTGCCAGTAGTCCCGTCTCTGGGGCCAACGTCCTGACTTTC
v_call: TRBV6-5; j_call: TRBJ1-2; d_call: .; clone_size: many; cdr3_aa: CAVEPIDSYGYTF; cdr3_nt: TGTGCCGTCGAACCCATCGACAGCTATGGCTACACCTTC
v_call: TRBV6-2/TRBV6-3; j_call: TRBJ1-2; d_call: .; clone_size: .; cdr3_aa: CASSHRDKYYGYTF; cdr3_nt: TGTGCCAGCAGCCACCGGGACAAATACTATGGCTACACCTTC
v_call: TRBV28; j_call: TRBJ1-1; d_call: .; clone_size: many; cdr3_aa: CASSFWENTEAFF; cdr3_nt: TGTGCCAGCAGTTTCTGGGAGAACACTGAAGCTTTCTTT
v_call: TRBV25-1; j_call: TRBJ2-7; d_call: .; clone_size: .; cdr3_aa: CASSDPGESNYEQYF; cdr3_nt: TGTGCCAGCAGTGACCCAGGGGAGAGTAATTACGAGCAGTACTTC
v_call: TRBV29-1; j_call: TRBJ2-7; d_call: .; clone_size: many; cdr3_aa: CSVNSDSYEQYF; cdr3_nt: TGCAGCGTTAACAGCGATTCCTACGAGCAGTACTTC
v_call: TRBV5-6; j_call: TRBJ2-2; d_call: .; clone_size: many; cdr3_aa: CASSLAVGGSSGELFF; cdr3_nt: TGTGCCAGCAGCTTGGCCGTGGGGGGCTCGTCCGGGGAGCTGTTTTTT
v_call: TRBV6-1; j_call: TRBJ1-2; d_call: .; clone_size: .; cdr3_aa: CASSEATRGFYGYTF; cdr3_nt: TGTGCCAGCAGTGAAGCTACGAGGGGTTTCTATGGCTACACCTTC
v_call: TRBV3-1; j_call: TRBJ2-6; d_call: .; clone_size: many; cdr3_aa: CASSTGANVLTF; cdr3_nt: TGTGCCAGCTCCACTGGGGCCAACGTCCTGACTTTC
v_call: TRBV27; j_call: TRBJ1-1; d_call: TRBD1; clone_size: .; cdr3_aa: CASRPGQGTEAFF; cdr3_nt: TGTGCCAGCAGACCGGGACAGGGCACTGAAGCTTTCTTT
v_call: TRBV29-1; j_call: TRBJ2-7; d_call: .; clone_size: .; cdr3_aa: CSVEAGAGEQYF; cdr3_nt: TGCAGCGTTGAGGCAGGGGCGGGTGAGCAGTACTTC
v_call: TRBV6-4; j_call: TRBJ1-1; d_call: .; clone_size: many; cdr3_aa: CASRDIRQAWMMNTEAFF; cdr3_nt: TGTGCCAGCAGAGACATACGACAAGCATGGATGATGAACACTGAAGCTTTCTTT
v_call: TRBV11-2; j_call: TRBJ2-2; d_call: TRBD1; clone_size: many; cdr3_aa: CASSPRQGENTGELFF; cdr3_nt: TGTGCCAGCAGCCCGCGACAGGGAGAAAACACCGGGGAGCTGTTTTTT
v_call: TRBV18; j_call: TRBJ1-1; d_call: .; clone_size: many; cdr3_aa: CASSQGLGTEAFF; cdr3_nt: TGTGCCAGCTCCCAGGGGTTGGGCACTGAAGCTTTCTTT